These 20 T cell receptor beta chains were sequenced from one sample in a study of cytomegalovirus exposure and HLA in healthy donors. Profiled with immunoSEQ multiplex PCR; TCRdb holds only in-frame clones, not every one. The table lists tens of thousands of clones, just under 95% of them singletons. The sequencing sample was made of PBMCs. The receptors come from a young man in good health and CMV-seropositive.

This chain joins TRBV11-2 and TRBJ2-1; a weak D match, TRBD2 (7 bases). Trimming took 1 base from V and 7 from J, leaving 14 bases between them. In germline, CDR1 is SGHAT, CDR2 FQNNGV. CDR3 size: 15 residues. CDR3 amino acids: CASSLGGGASNEQFF. The CDR3 coding sequence is TGTGCCAGCAGCTTAGGTGGGGGGGCCTCTAATGAGCAGTTCTTC.

The CDR3 loop is CASSERGGTDTQYF. The CDR3 region has the DNA TGTGCCAGCAGCGAGCGGGGGGGCACAGATACGCAGTATTTT. The V gene is TRBV2, the J gene TRBJ2-3; 9 bases map to TRBD2. The CDR3 has 14 residues. After removal of 6 bases from V and 1 base from J, the junction contained 2 bases not matched to a gene. Per the germline V gene, CDR1 is SNHLY and CDR2 is FYNNEI.

The V and J genes are TRBV27 and TRBJ1-3; D is unclear. Trimming removed 1 base from V and 2 bases from J, with 21 bases in between. The germline CDR1 and CDR2 sequences are MNHEY and SMNVEV (reference sequence). The CDR3 sequence is 19 residues long. CDR3 DNA: TGTGCCAGCAGTTTATACCCCGGAGATCTTAGAGGCACTGGAAACACCATATATTTT. It is translated as CASSLYPGDLRGTGNTIYF.

This sequence joins TRBV9 and TRBJ1-2, with TRBD1 identical over 7 bases. The trim removed 4 bases at V and 5 bases at J, leaving 11 bases unmatched. The CDR3 length is 15 residues. Germline CDR1 reads SGDLS; CDR2 reads YYNGEE. CDR3: CASSNPRQGQYGYTF. The CDR3 DNA is TGTGCCAGCAGCAACCCTCGACAGGGTCAGTATGGCTACACCTTC. Full variable domain (remainder filled in from reference TRBV9 and TRBJ1-2): DSGVTQTPKHLITATGQRVTLRCSPRSGDLSVYWYQQSLDQGLQFLIQYYNGEERAKGNILERFSAQQFPDLHSELNLSSLELGDSALYFCASSNPRQGQYGYTFGSGTRLTVV.

The V gene is TRBV6-1, the J gene TRBJ1-4; 7 bases match TRBD1. The CDR3 is 12 amino acids. V lost 6 bases, J lost 11 bases, and 6 bases stayed unmatched. The germline gives CDR1 MNHNS, CDR2 SASEGT. In DNA, the CDR3 is TGTGCCAGCAGGACAGGGATGTACAAACTGTTTTTT. It is translated as CASRTGMYKLFF.

This chain links TRBV19 with TRBJ1-4, with 7 nucleotides matching TRBD1. The CDR3 runs 18 residues. V dropped 7 bases and J dropped 0; count of bases not matched to a gene: 14. CDR1 and CDR2 from the germline V gene are LNHDA and SQIVND (reference sequence). The chain's CDR3 is CASIDRVGLTATNEKLFF. CDR3 coding DNA: TGTGCCAGTATCGACAGGGTTGGACTTACTGCAACTAATGAAAAACTGTTTTTT. Together with reference TRBV19 and TRBJ1-4, the CDR3 gives the full variable domain: DGGITQSPKYLFRKEGQNVTLSCEQNLNHDAMYWYRQDPGQGLRLIYYSQIVNDFQKGDIAEGYSVSREKKESFPLTVTSAQKNPTAFYLCASIDRVGLTATNEKLFFGSGTQLSVL.

This chain uses TRBV7-2 with TRBJ1-1; no firm D call. Germline CDR1 and CDR2: SGHTA and FQGNSA. This CDR3 has 13 residues. Trimming removed 5 bases at V and 2 bases at J, with 9 bases between. Written as DNA, the CDR3 is TGTGCCAGCAGCACGCTTACAAACACTGAAGCTTTCTTT. Translating gives CASSTLTNTEAFF.

The chain joins TRBV28 to TRBJ2-7, with 9 bases matching TRBD2. CDR3 size: 16 residues. Looked up from germline, CDR1 is MDHEN and CDR2 is SYDVKM. V was clipped by 2 bases and J by 1 base; unmatched bases: 6. In nucleotides, the CDR3 is TGTGCCAGCAGTTTACCGACTAGCGGATATTCCTACGAGCAGTACTTC. Its translation: CASSLPTSGYSYEQYF.

This clone was seen a single time. The chain has TRBV27 and TRBJ2-3, with a weak D call TRBD1 (5 bases). Germline V gives CDR1 MNHEY, CDR2 SMNVEV (reference sequence). This CDR3 comprises 16 residues. The ends were cut back, 5 bases at V and 3 bases at J, with 18 bases in the middle. CDR3 loop: CASSRRQPILTDTQYF. In DNA form, the CDR3 reads TGTGCCAGCAGTCGTAGACAGCCTATACTTACAGATACGCAGTATTTT.

The gene calls are TRBV27 and TRBJ2-7, with 8 nucleotides matching TRBD1. The CDR3 extends over 15 amino acids. Germline loops: CDR1 MNHEY, CDR2 SMNVEV (reference sequence). After removal of 5 bases from V and 5 bases from J, the junction contained 11 bases not matched to a gene. The CDR3: CASSLTPDRDHEQYF. The CDR3 bases are TGTGCCAGCAGTCTCACCCCGGACAGGGACCACGAGCAGTACTTC.

The genes are TRBV30 and TRBJ2-1; TRBD2 agrees at 7 bases. The germline V gene has CDR1 GTSNPN and CDR2 SVGIG (reference sequence). There are 15 residues in the CDR3. Losses at the gene ends were 0 bases for V and 5 bases for J; bases not matched to a gene: 7. The CDR3 DNA sequence: TGTGCCTGGAGTGTACGTGCGGGAGTGAACAATGAGCAGTTCTTC. Its translation: CAWSVRAGVNNEQFF.

The gene calls are TRBV4-1 and TRBJ1-2; possibly TRBD1 for D (5 bases). V shed 0 bases and J shed 4 bases, with 9 bases lying between them. Looked up from germline, CDR1 is MGHRA and CDR2 is YSYEKL. This CDR3 comprises 14 residues. CDR3 region: CASSQEGTLYGYTF. The CDR3 DNA reads TGCGCCAGCAGCCAAGAAGGGACTCTCTATGGCTACACCTTC.

CDR3 bases: TGTGCCAGCAGCTTAGCGATGGACAATTTCAATGAGCAGTTCTTC. Amino acid sequence: CASSLAMDNFNEQFF. This chain uses TRBV7-6 with TRBJ2-1; perhaps TRBD1 as D (5 bases). Trimming stripped 0 bases from V and 6 bases from J, with 12 bases between. The CDR3 is 15 residues long. Germline V gives CDR1 SGHVS, CDR2 FNYEAQ.

The chain is built from TRBV10-3 and TRBJ1-3; perhaps TRBD1 as D (5 bases). The CDR3 is 15 residues long. V lost 6 bases to trimming and J lost 0 bases, with 12 bases between them. Looked up from germline, CDR1 is ENHRY and CDR2 is SYGVKD. The CDR3 reads CAISPQGASGNTIYF. The CDR3 nucleotides are TGTGCCATCAGCCCACAAGGGGCCTCTGGAAACACCATATATTTT.

This clone was detected a few times. CDR3 loop: CASSESTLGEQFF. Written as DNA, the CDR3 is TGCGCCAGCAGTGAGTCGACTTTGGGTGAGCAGTTCTTC. The chain joins TRBV10-1 to TRBJ2-1; D unresolved. The length of the CDR3 is 13 residues. V lost 0 bases and J lost 9, with 9 bases in between. CDR1 and CDR2 from the germline V gene are WNHNN and SYGVQD (reference sequence).

This clone is termed medium-sized (0.01 to 0.1%). The chain couples TRBV7-9 to TRBJ1-2, with 8 bases that match TRBD1. After removal of 1 base from V and 4 bases from J, the junction contained 5 bases not matched to a gene. The CDR3 extends over 15 amino acids. Germline V gives CDR1 SEHNR, CDR2 FQNEAQ (reference sequence). The DNA for the CDR3 is TGTGCCAGCAGCTTAGATCCAGGGGGCATCTATGGCTACACCTTC. As protein: CASSLDPGGIYGYTF. The full variable domain, its missing parts supplied by reference TRBV7-9 and TRBJ1-2, is DTGVSQNPRHKITKRGQNVTFRCDPISEHNRLYWYRQTLGQGPEFLTYFQNEAQLEKSRLLSDRFSAERPKGSFSTLEIQRTEQGDSAMYLCASSLDPGGIYGYTFGSGTRLTVV.

The CDR3 reads CASSQGDPGSPAEAFF. CDR3 nucleotides: TGTGCCAGCAGCCAAGGGGATCCAGGGTCGCCGGCTGAAGCTTTCTTT. This sequence joins TRBV14 and TRBJ1-1; maybe TRBD1 (5 bases). The germline CDR1 and CDR2 sequences are SGHDN and FVKESK. The germline V and J ends were trimmed by 1 base and 6 bases, with 18 bases remaining between them. This CDR3 comprises 16 residues.

The chain combines TRBV6-4 with TRBJ2-6; D gene uncertain. V was clipped by 5 bases and J by 0 bases, with 8 bases between them. Germline V gene sequence: CDR1 MRHNA, CDR2 SNTAGT. The CDR3 is 15 residues long. CDR3 nucleotides: TGTGCCAGCAGTCCTACAGTCTCTGGGGCCAACGTCCTGACTTTC. It specifies CASSPTVSGANVLTF.

The rearrangement links TRBV11-2 to TRBJ2-7, with 10 positions matching TRBD1. The CDR3 is made up of 16 amino acids. Losses at the gene ends were 6 bases for V and 4 bases for J; bases not matched to a gene: 12. In germline, CDR1 is SGHAT, CDR2 FQNNGV. CDR3 sequence reads: CASRPRRGDRGYEQYF. For the CDR3, the DNA is TGTGCCAGCAGACCCAGACGCGGGGACAGGGGTTACGAGCAGTACTTC.

This rearrangement joins TRBV6-6 to TRBJ1-3; D is possibly TRBD1 (5 bases). V shed 7 bases and J shed 10 bases, with 20 bases lying between them. Germline V gene lookup returns CDR1 MNHNY and CDR2 SVGAGI (reference sequence). The CDR3 is 14 amino acids. The CDR3 sequence: CASTPATAGVTIYF. In DNA, the CDR3 is TGTGCCAGCACCCCCGCGACAGCCGGAGTAACCATATATTTT.